These 2 T cell receptor beta chains originate from one sample sequenced in a study of cytomegalovirus exposure and HLA in healthy donors. In the PCR, 60 Vbeta and 13 Jbeta primers were used. Libraries were prepared by immunoSEQ multiplex PCR; TCRdb keeps only in-frame clonotypes and omits some of them. The sample includes under 200,000 clones, about 86% of them seen just once. The sequencing sample was made of PBMCs. These receptors were taken from a woman aged 18-35 years in good health and CMV-seropositive.

The chain recombines TRBV5-1 with TRBJ1-1, with D hard to call. The CDR3 consists of 13 residues. The germline V and J ends were trimmed by 1 base and 0 bases, with 4 bases remaining between them. Germline V gene sequence: CDR1 SGHRS, CDR2 YFSETQ. The CDR3 region has the DNA TGCGCCAGCAGCTTGCACTTGAACACTGAAGCTTTCTTT. Amino acid sequence: CASSLHLNTEAFF.

The chain couples TRBV15 to TRBJ1-6; weak D call: TRBD1 (5 bases). The V gene's germline CDR1 is LNHNV and CDR2 YYDKDF (reference sequence). This CDR3 spans 13 amino acids. V lost 2 bases and J lost 9, with 8 bases in between. The CDR3 protein is CATSRQGSSPLHF. In DNA, the CDR3 is TGTGCCACCAGCAGACAGGGCAGTTCACCCCTCCACTTT.